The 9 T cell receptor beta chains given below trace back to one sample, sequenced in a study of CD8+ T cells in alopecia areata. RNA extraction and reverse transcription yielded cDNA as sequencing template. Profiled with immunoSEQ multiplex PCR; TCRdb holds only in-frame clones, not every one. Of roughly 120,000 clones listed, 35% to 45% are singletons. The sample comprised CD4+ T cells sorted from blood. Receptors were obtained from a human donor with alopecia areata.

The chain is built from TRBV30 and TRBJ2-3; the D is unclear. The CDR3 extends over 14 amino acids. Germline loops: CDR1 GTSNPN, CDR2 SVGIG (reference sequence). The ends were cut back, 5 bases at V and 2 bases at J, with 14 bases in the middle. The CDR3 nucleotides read TGTGCCTGGTTGGGAATCGGCCCCACAGATACGCAGTATTTT. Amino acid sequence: CAWLGIGPTDTQYF.

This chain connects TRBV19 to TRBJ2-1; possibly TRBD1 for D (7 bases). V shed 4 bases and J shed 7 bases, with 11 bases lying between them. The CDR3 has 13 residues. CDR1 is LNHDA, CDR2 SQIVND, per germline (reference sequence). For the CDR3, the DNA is TGTGCCAGTAGTACGGCAGGGGGGAATGAGCAGTTCTTC. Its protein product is CASSTAGGNEQFF.

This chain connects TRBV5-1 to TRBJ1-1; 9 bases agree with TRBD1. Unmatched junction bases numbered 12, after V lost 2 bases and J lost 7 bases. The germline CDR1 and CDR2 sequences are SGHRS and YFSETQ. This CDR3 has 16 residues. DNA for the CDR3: TGCGCCAGCAGCTTAACAGGGGGCGCGGACAACGTTGAAGCTTTCTTT. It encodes CASSLTGGADNVEAFF. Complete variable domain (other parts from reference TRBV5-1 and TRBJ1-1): KAGVTQTPRYLIKTRGQQVTLSCSPISGHRSVSWYQQTPGQGLQFLFEYFSETQRNKGNFPGRFSGRQFSNSRSEMNVSTLELGDSALYLCASSLTGGADNVEAFFGQGTRLTVV.

CDR3 DNA sequence: TGTGCCAGCAGCCGTGTCGGGACAGGGGGAAGTTGGGAGCAGTTCTTC. Encoded protein: CASSRVGTGGSWEQFF. The chain is built from TRBV5-6 and TRBJ2-1; TRBD1 agrees at 11 bases. The CDR3 has 16 amino acids. V lost 4 bases and J lost 10; bases outside the gene matches: 13. CDR1 and CDR2 (germline): SGHDT, YYEEEE.

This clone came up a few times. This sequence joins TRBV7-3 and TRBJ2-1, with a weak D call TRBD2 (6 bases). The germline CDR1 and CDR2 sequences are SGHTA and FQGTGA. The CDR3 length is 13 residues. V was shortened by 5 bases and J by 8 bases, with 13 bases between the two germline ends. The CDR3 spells CASSASGLYEQFF. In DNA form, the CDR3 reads TGTGCCAGCAGCGCCTCGGGACTCTATGAGCAGTTCTTC.

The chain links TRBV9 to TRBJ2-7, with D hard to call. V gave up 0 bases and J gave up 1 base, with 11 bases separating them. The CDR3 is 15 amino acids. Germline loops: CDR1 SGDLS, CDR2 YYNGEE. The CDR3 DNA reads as TGTGCCAGCAGCGTAGAGTCAGGCCCGTCCTACGAGCAGTACTTC. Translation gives CASSVESGPSYEQYF.

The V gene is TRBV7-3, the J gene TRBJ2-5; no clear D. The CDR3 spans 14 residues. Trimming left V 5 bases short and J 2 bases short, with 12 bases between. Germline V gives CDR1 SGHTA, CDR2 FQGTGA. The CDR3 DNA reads TGTGCCAGCAGCCCCCGGGCAGATCAAGAGACCCAGTACTTC. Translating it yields CASSPRADQETQYF.

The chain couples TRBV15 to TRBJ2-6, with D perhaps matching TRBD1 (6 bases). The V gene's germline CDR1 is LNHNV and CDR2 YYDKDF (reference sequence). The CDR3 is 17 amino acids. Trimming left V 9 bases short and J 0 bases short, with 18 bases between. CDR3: CATAVRRGISGANVLTF. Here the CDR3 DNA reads TGTGCCACGGCAGTCAGAAGGGGGATCTCTGGGGCCAACGTCCTGACTTTC.

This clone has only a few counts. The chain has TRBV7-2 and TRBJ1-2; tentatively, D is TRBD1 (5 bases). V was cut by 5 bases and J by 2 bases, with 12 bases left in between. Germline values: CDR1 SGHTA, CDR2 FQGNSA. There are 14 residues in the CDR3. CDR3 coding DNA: TGTGCCAGCAGCCCCGCCCGACAGAACTATGGCTACACCTTC. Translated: CASSPARQNYGYTF.